This TCR beta chain emerged from a study of T-cell memory formation after mild COVID-19. On this clonotype itself: Its specificity is not known. At one boundary the junction diverges from the germline segment, which might be a read error.

Germline V gene sequence: CDR1 LGHNA, CDR2 YSLEER. The CDR3 contains 17 residues. Study-wide results and limits: The SARS-CoV-2 specificity of second-wave clones reaching peak at day 37 remained unverified.

TCRdb itself ran the 5' RACE reads through MiXCR, one entry per CDR3 protein. The repertoire includes approximately 500,000 distinct CDR3 sequences, 20% to 25% of them detected once, and around 12% sits in the top ten. The TCR was taken from an adult woman who had mild COVID-19 (a few samples of this study predate the infection). Cell type and time point are not known. The rearrangement links TRBV4-3 to TRBJ1-2; D is unresolved. Material: PBMCs or a T cell subset sorted from them (not recorded which). The CDR3 region is CASSQDSVGITNYAYTF. CDR3 nucleotide sequence: TGCGCCAGCAGCCAAGATTCCGTCGGGATTACTAACTATGCCTACACCTTC.